The 27 T cell receptor beta chains in this list originate from one sample, sequenced in a study of beta chain features in type 1 diabetes. cDNA synthesis used the whole RNA isolate, giving expressed TCRB sequences. Sequenced by immunoSEQ multiplex PCR; TCRdb stores in-frame clones only, minus some. The sample holds around 200,000 clones, more than 10% seen once. Sample: central memory CD4+ T cells from blood. Receptor source: a woman younger than 35 in good health.

The CDR3, as DNA: TGTGCCAGCAGTATCGGGTCTCAGCCCCAGCATTTT. As protein: CASSIGSQPQHF. The chain joins TRBV6-5 to TRBJ1-5; D gene uncertain. CDR1 is MNHEY, CDR2 SVGAGI, per germline. The CDR3 has 12 amino acids. V gave up 5 bases and J gave up 6 bases, with 8 bases separating them.

The rearrangement uses TRBV18 and TRBJ1-1; 12 nucleotides line up with TRBD1. Germline lookup yields CDR1 KGHSH and CDR2 LQKENI. Losses at the gene ends were 10 bases for V and 5 bases for J; bases not matched to a gene: 11. The CDR3 length is 15 residues. CDR3: CATGGWDRGRTEAFF. DNA of the CDR3: TGTGCCACCGGTGGGTGGGACAGGGGGCGAACTGAAGCTTTCTTT.

The V gene is TRBV2, the J gene TRBJ2-1; perhaps TRBD2 as D (6 bases). CDR1 is SNHLY and CDR2 is FYNNEI in the germline V gene. This CDR3 is built from 13 residues. V was clipped by 4 bases and J by 8 bases, with 12 bases between them. The CDR3 sequence: CASSVLAVDEQFF. DNA for the CDR3: TGTGCCAGCAGTGTACTAGCTGTCGATGAGCAGTTCTTC.

In its sample, this clone was seen a few times. V and J are TRBV7-2 and TRBJ1-4; 7 positions match TRBD1. Germline CDR1 is SGHTA and CDR2 is FQGNSA. Trimming removed 1 base from V and 3 bases from J; junction bases left unmatched: 2. The length of the CDR3 is 15 residues. The CDR3 nucleotides read TGTGCCAGCAGCTTAGAAGGGACAGCTAATGAAAAACTGTTTTTT. This sequence encodes CASSLEGTANEKLFF. The variable domain in full, with the rest retrieved from reference TRBV7-2 and TRBJ1-4, is GAGVSQSPSNKVTEKGKDVELRCDPISGHTALYWYRQSLGQGLEFLIYFQGNSAPDKSGLPSDRFSAERTGGSVSTLTIQRTQQEDSAVYLCASSLEGTANEKLFFGSGTQLSVL.

This chain uses TRBV13 with TRBJ1-5, with 9 bases fitting TRBD1. The trim removed 6 bases at V and 7 bases at J, leaving 10 bases unmatched. The CDR3 is 15 residues long. Germline V gives CDR1 PRHDT, CDR2 FYEKMQ (reference sequence). The CDR3 region has the DNA TGTGCCAGCAGTACGTTGGGACAGGGCCAACAGCCCCAGCATTTT. Translation: CASSTLGQGQQPQHF.

The gene calls are TRBV20-1 and TRBJ1-2; D uncertain. V shed 7 bases and J shed 3 bases, with 6 bases lying between them. Looked up from germline, CDR1 is DFQATT and CDR2 is SNEGSKA (reference sequence). The CDR3 extends over 10 amino acids. The CDR3 region has the DNA TGCAGTGTCACAGACTATGGCTACACCTTC. It encodes CSVTDYGYTF.

This clone has more than one count but fewer than ten. The chain links TRBV4-1 to TRBJ1-3; a weak D match, TRBD1 (5 bases). V was clipped by 3 bases and J by 0 bases, with 12 bases between them. The CDR3 covers 16 residues. Germline CDR1 reads MGHRA; CDR2 reads YSYEKL. The CDR3 is CASSQGDFGSGNTIYF. The CDR3 DNA reads TGCGCCAGCAGCCAGGGGGACTTCGGCTCTGGAAACACCATATATTTT.

J is TRBJ2-3 and V is TRBV2, with TRBD2 identical over 8 bases. Germline V CDR1 and CDR2: SNHLY, FYNNEI. CDR3 length: 16 amino acids. V was clipped by 0 bases and J by 5 bases; unmatched bases: 7. The CDR3 coding sequence is TGTGCCAGCAGTGAAGCGGGACTAGTCTTAGGAGATACGCAGTATTTT. It translates to CASSEAGLVLGDTQYF.

This clone was observed a handful of times. The V gene is TRBV7-9, the J gene TRBJ2-7; 9 nucleotides align to TRBD2. Germline V gives CDR1 SEHNR, CDR2 FQNEAQ (reference sequence). This CDR3 has 16 residues. Unmatched junction bases numbered 11, after V lost 5 bases and J lost 3 bases. The chain's CDR3 is CASSLETSGPSYEQYF. CDR3 DNA sequence: TGTGCCAGCAGCCTAGAGACTAGCGGTCCGAGCTACGAGCAGTACTTC.

In this sample, this clone turned up a few times. This chain connects TRBV18 to TRBJ1-4; tentative D call: TRBD1 (6 bases). Germline values: CDR1 KGHSH, CDR2 LQKENI. The CDR3 has 14 residues. Trimming cost V 2 bases and J 4 bases, with 8 bases left between them. The CDR3 region is CASSPRTDNEKLFF. DNA for the CDR3: TGTGCCAGCTCACCAAGGACAGATAATGAAAAACTGTTTTTT.

This clone was seen a few times. The CDR3 DNA is TGCGCCAGCAGACTGGGACAGAACACCGGGGAGCTGTTTTTT. Translating it yields CASRLGQNTGELFF. The chain links TRBV4-1 to TRBJ2-2; perhaps TRBD1 as D (6 bases). V was trimmed by 6 bases and J by 1 base, leaving 9 bases between them. The CDR3 has 14 residues. Germline V lookup: CDR1 MGHRA, CDR2 YSYEKL.

The rearrangement links TRBV2 to TRBJ2-7, with D unresolved. V gave up 1 base and J gave up 7 bases, with 14 bases separating them. Germline lookup yields CDR1 SNHLY and CDR2 FYNNEI. The CDR3 has 14 residues. The DNA for the CDR3 is TGTGCCAGCAGTGAAGATGTGAGGTATGGGGAGCAGTACTTC. As protein: CASSEDVRYGEQYF. The complete variable domain, with remaining parts taken from reference TRBV2 and TRBJ2-7, reads EPEVTQTPSHQVTQMGQEVILRCVPISNHLYFYWYRQILGQKVEFLVSFYNNEISEKSEIFDDQFSVERPDGSNFTLKIRSTKLEDSAMYFCASSEDVRYGEQYFGPGTRLTVT.

This rearrangement joins TRBV19 to TRBJ1-1, with a weak D call TRBD1 (5 bases). The V end lost 3 bases, the J end lost 1 base, and 9 bases lay between the germline ends. The CDR3 contains 14 residues. Looked up from germline, CDR1 is LNHDA and CDR2 is SQIVND (reference sequence). CDR3: CASSIQGGNTEAFF. CDR3 nucleotide sequence: TGTGCCAGTAGTATCCAGGGTGGGAACACTGAAGCTTTCTTT.

The genes are TRBV9 and TRBJ2-3, with 11 bases identical to TRBD2. V shed 2 bases and J 1 base; nucleotides not matched to a gene: 0. The CDR3 sequence is 15 residues long. CDR1 and CDR2 (germline): SGDLS, YYNGEE. CDR3 protein: CASSVGLAGTDTQYF. The CDR3 region has the DNA TGTGCCAGCAGCGTGGGACTAGCGGGCACAGATACGCAGTATTTT.

This clone was detected a few times. The chain carries TRBV10-3 and TRBJ1-1; 11 nucleotides line up with TRBD1. V gave up 4 bases and J gave up 11 bases; unmatched junction bases: 9. From germline, CDR1 is ENHRY and CDR2 SYGVKD. CDR3 length equals 14 residues. Here the CDR3 DNA reads TGTGCCATCAGTGTAGAAGGACAGGGGGCGGATGCTTTCTTT. Protein: CAISVEGQGADAFF.

There are a few counts of this clone. This chain joins TRBV5-4 and TRBJ2-6; tentative D call: TRBD1 (6 bases). The V end lost 0 bases, the J end lost 0 bases, and 10 bases lay between the germline ends. Germline loops: CDR1 SGHNT, CDR2 YYREEE (reference sequence). The CDR3 totals 17 residues. The CDR3 DNA reads as TGTGCCAGCAGCTTGGGAGACAGGTTCTCTGGGGCCAACGTCCTGACTTTC. Protein product: CASSLGDRFSGANVLTF.

This clone was seen a handful of times. This chain uses TRBV7-8 with TRBJ2-3, with TRBD2 matching over 11 bases. CDR3 length: 18 residues. The trim removed 4 bases at V and 6 bases at J, leaving 15 bases unmatched. CDR1 SGHVS and CDR2 FQNEAQ come from the germline V gene. This chain's CDR3 is CASSYPTLSGRALDTQYF. Written as DNA, the CDR3 is TGTGCCAGCAGCTATCCCACCCTTAGCGGGAGGGCCCTGGATACGCAGTATTTT.

V usage is TRBV14 and J usage is TRBJ2-1; no definite D call. Germline lookup yields CDR1 SGHDN and CDR2 FVKESK. CDR3 length equals 14 residues. Trimming shortened V by 4 bases and J by 8 bases, and 15 bases separated the two germline ends. The DNA of the CDR3 is TGTGCCAGCAGCCCAACCATCCTGGGCGATGAGCAGTTCTTC. It codes for CASSPTILGDEQFF.

The genes are TRBV27 and TRBJ1-2; TRBD1 is a possible D gene (5 bases). This CDR3 is 13 amino acids long. Germline CDR1 MNHEY, CDR2 SMNVEV (reference sequence). Trimming took 2 bases from V and 8 from J, leaving 12 bases between them. The CDR3 spells CASSLSRGDGYTF. DNA for the CDR3: TGTGCCAGCAGTTTAAGTCGGGGGGACGGCTACACCTTC.

This clone was found a few times. The rearrangement links TRBV4-1 to TRBJ1-2; D gene uncertain. The CDR3 consists of 16 residues. Trimming took off 0 bases at V and 0 bases at J, with 11 bases between the two ends. CDR1 and CDR2 from the germline V gene are MGHRA and YSYEKL. The CDR3 sequence: CASSQDAGGTNYGYTF. CDR3 nucleotides: TGCGCCAGCAGCCAAGATGCCGGCGGCACTAACTATGGCTACACCTTC.

The V and J genes are TRBV7-8 and TRBJ2-7, with 7 bases identical to TRBD1. With V trimmed by 5 bases and J by 6 bases, 10 bases remained unmatched. The CDR3 runs 14 residues. The germline V gene encodes CDR1 SGHVS and CDR2 FQNEAQ. The CDR3 protein is CASSLADRYSEQYF. The DNA for the CDR3 is TGTGCCAGCAGCCTCGCGGACAGGTACAGCGAGCAGTACTTC.

This clone was detected a few times. V and J are TRBV5-1 and TRBJ2-2, with D maybe TRBD1 (6 bases). The CDR3 is 14 amino acids. Trimming left V 0 bases short and J 5 bases short, with 8 bases between. Germline CDR1 is SGHRS and CDR2 is YFSETQ. CDR3 in amino acids: CASSLGTVTGELFF. The CDR3 DNA reads as TGCGCCAGCAGCTTGGGGACAGTGACCGGGGAGCTGTTTTTT.

The chain carries TRBV30 and TRBJ1-5, with D possibly being TRBD1 (6 bases). Germline lookup yields CDR1 GTSNPN and CDR2 SVGIG (reference sequence). This CDR3 is built from 13 residues. V lost 3 bases and J lost 2, with 8 bases in between. The CDR3 DNA sequence: TGTGCCTGGAGCCGGACAGGCAATCAGCCCCAGCATTTT. Its translation: CAWSRTGNQPQHF.

In this sample, this clone turned up a few times. This sequence joins TRBV6-5 and TRBJ2-7; a weak D match, TRBD2 (5 bases). There are 14 residues in the CDR3. Looked up from germline, CDR1 is MNHEY and CDR2 is SVGAGI. The V and J ends lost 6 bases and 0 bases respectively, with 12 bases between them. The CDR3 loop reads CASRAAGSSYEQYF. The CDR3 region has the DNA TGTGCCAGCAGGGCGGCTGGGAGCTCCTACGAGCAGTACTTC.

The chain links TRBV19 to TRBJ2-5; TRBD2 matches at 9 bases. This CDR3 spans 16 amino acids. Germline trimming cut 3 bases from V and 4 bases from J; bases unmatched to any gene: 9. Germline V gene lookup returns CDR1 LNHDA and CDR2 SQIVND (reference sequence). The CDR3 spells CASSMGGAGGGETQYF. The CDR3 nucleotides read TGTGCCAGTAGTATGGGGGGAGCGGGAGGTGGAGAGACCCAGTACTTC.

This clone turned up a few times. The rearrangement joins TRBV15 to TRBJ1-2, with TRBD1 matching 8 bases. The CDR3 extends over 16 amino acids. The V segment lost 1 base and the J segment 6 bases; nucleotides outside the gene matches: 10. In germline, CDR1 is LNHNV, CDR2 YYDKDF (reference sequence). DNA of the CDR3: TGTGCCACCAGCAGAGCCGGGACAGGCCGGCGGAATGGCTACACCTTC. This sequence encodes CATSRAGTGRRNGYTF.

This clone was counted a few times. The sample has other DNA sequences that encode this CDR3 too. The chain couples TRBV28 to TRBJ1-2; possibly TRBD1 for D (6 bases). In germline, CDR1 is MDHEN, CDR2 SYDVKM. Trimming took off 7 bases at V and 4 bases at J, with 13 bases between the two ends. The CDR3 loop spans 13 amino acids. Here the CDR3 DNA reads TGTGCCAGCACCAGAACAGGGTTCTATGGCTACACCTTC. Its protein product is CASTRTGFYGYTF.